The rows below give T cell receptor beta chains drawn from one sample of a study of early T cells in non-severe SARS-CoV-2 infection. TCRdb reanalysed the 5' RACE reads using MiXCR and keeps one entry per CDR3 protein. The table lists 75,000 or so distinct CDR3 sequences, over 9.5% of them singletons. The sample here was whole blood, taken at baseline. Receptors were obtained from an adult who was a healthcare worker with PCR-confirmed SARS-CoV-2 infection or an uninfected control (not recorded which). The CDR3 runs from the conserved cysteine through the conserved F or W. The order of the fields is clone size, J gene, V gene, D gene, CDR3 protein, CDR3 DNA. The D gene is left open where the match is weak. The listing skips clone size in some rows; elsewhere it reads once, few, many or a size class.

.	TRBJ2-7	TRBV10-3	TRBD2	CAISELAEDEQYF	TGTGCCATCAGTGAACTAGCGGAAGACGAGCAGTACTTC
few	TRBJ2-1	TRBV5-1	TRBD2	CASSLDTSGESNEQFF	TGCGCCAGCAGCTTGGACACTAGCGGGGAGAGCAATGAGCAGTTCTTC
few	TRBJ2-1	TRBV5-4	TRBD2	CASSHRQLAFEFF	TGTGCCAGCAGCCATCGCCAACTAGCGTTTGAGTTCTTC
many	TRBJ2-7	TRBV6-5	.	CASSYYSGYEQYF	TGTGCCAGCAGTTATTATAGTGGGTACGAGCAGTACTTC
.	TRBJ2-2	TRBV7-2	.	CASSPLGQNTGELFF	TGTGCCAGCAGCCCCCTCGGGCAGAACACCGGGGAGCTGTTTTTT
few	TRBJ1-6	TRBV29-1	.	CSVEAGATSPLHF	TGCAGCGTTGAAGCGGGGGCGACTTCACCCCTCCACTTT
.	TRBJ2-3	TRBV29-1	.	CSVGPRSTDTQYF	TGCAGCGTTGGACCCCGGTCCACAGATACGCAGTATTTT
.	TRBJ2-1	TRBV29-1	TRBD2	CSAGSGSGDEQFF	TGCAGCGCGGGCAGCGGGAGTGGCGATGAGCAGTTCTTC
.	TRBJ1-1	TRBV5-4	.	CASSPGLRNTEAFF	TGTGCCAGCAGCCCAGGGTTGCGGAACACTGAAGCTTTCTTT
few	TRBJ1-1	TRBV7-9	.	CASSPHPTGFWTEAFF	TGTGCCAGCAGCCCGCATCCGACAGGTTTTTGGACTGAAGCTTTCTTT
few	TRBJ2-5	TRBV19	.	CASSIRGRIQETQYF	TGTGCCAGTAGTATAAGGGGACGGATCCAAGAGACCCAGTACTTC
.	TRBJ2-3	TRBV6-6	.	CASSYSSGRSTDTQYF	TGTGCCAGCAGTTACTCGAGCGGCAGGAGCACAGATACGCAGTATTTT
many	TRBJ2-3	TRBV19	.	CASSLLSTDTQYF	TGTGCCAGTAGTCTCCTTAGCACAGATACGCAGTATTTT
.	TRBJ2-1	TRBV7-9	TRBD1	CAPGGTGGIEQFF	TGTGCCCCAGGGGGGACAGGGGGTATTGAGCAGTTCTTC
.	TRBJ1-5	TRBV11-2	TRBD1	CASSIQGADNQPQHF	TGTGCCAGCAGCATACAGGGGGCTGACAATCAGCCCCAGCATTTT
.	TRBJ1-6	TRBV14	TRBD1	CASSQGPDQGANSPLHF	TGTGCCAGCAGCCAAGGTCCGGATCAGGGGGCCAATTCACCCCTCCACTTT
.	TRBJ2-7	TRBV3-1	.	CASSQTAFYEQYF	TGTGCCAGCAGCCAGACGGCCTTCTACGAGCAGTACTTC
.	TRBJ2-5	TRBV5-4	.	CASSPRGGTETQYF	TGTGCCAGCAGCCCGCGAGGGGGGACGGAGACCCAGTACTTC
few	TRBJ1-1	TRBV5-1	.	CASSLSNWAFSAFF	TGCGCCAGCAGCTTAAGCAACTGGGCGTTTTCAGCTTTCTTT
.	TRBJ2-1	TRBV20-1	.	CSARTPGVGYNEQFF	TGCAGTGCTAGAACCCCCGGGGTGGGGTACAATGAGCAGTTCTTC
.	TRBJ2-1	TRBV12-3/TRBV12-4	.	CASSLRLTGGEQFF	TGTGCCAGCAGTTTAAGGCTAACTGGCGGTGAGCAGTTCTTC
few	TRBJ1-2	TRBV29-1	.	CSVEDRGSYGYTF	TGCAGCGTTGAAGATCGCGGGAGCTATGGCTACACCTTC
.	TRBJ2-3	TRBV4-2	TRBD1	CASSPTTGDWSTDTQYF	TGTGCCAGCAGCCCAACGACAGGGGATTGGAGCACAGATACGCAGTATTTT
many	TRBJ2-7	TRBV3-1	.	CASSQASGSYEQYF	TGTGCCAGCAGCCAAGCCAGCGGCTCCTACGAGCAGTACTTC
.	TRBJ2-1	TRBV7-9	.	CASSFVGAHEQFF	TGTGCCAGCAGCTTTGTCGGGGCCCATGAGCAGTTCTTC
.	TRBJ2-7	TRBV12-3/TRBV12-4	.	CASSTASYEQYF	TGTGCCAGCAGTACAGCCTCCTACGAGCAGTACTTC
.	TRBJ2-1	TRBV24-1	.	CATSDPSYNEQFF	TGTGCCACCAGTGACCCCTCCTACAATGAGCAGTTCTTC
few	TRBJ1-5	TRBV20-1	.	CSASSGDYSNQPQHF	TGCAGTGCTAGTTCGGGAGACTATAGCAATCAGCCCCAGCATTTT
few	TRBJ1-6	TRBV25-1	TRBD1	CASSESQGVTPLHF	TGTGCCAGCAGTGAATCCCAGGGGGTTACACCCCTCCACTTT
many	TRBJ2-7	TRBV27	TRBD2	CASSFFRGSSSYEQYF	TGTGCCAGCAGTTTTTTCCGCGGGAGTAGCTCCTACGAGCAGTACTTC
many	TRBJ2-5	TRBV7-2	.	CASSRDYLEETQYF	TGTGCCAGCAGCCGAGATTATCTGGAAGAGACCCAGTACTTC
many	TRBJ2-2	TRBV6-5	.	CASSYGQTNTGELFF	TGTGCCAGCAGTTACGGGCAGACTAACACCGGGGAGCTGTTTTTT
many	TRBJ2-1	TRBV5-1	.	CASSPYGSSYNEQFF	TGCGCCAGCAGCCCTTACGGGAGCTCCTACAATGAGCAGTTCTTC
many	TRBJ2-1	TRBV6-6	TRBD2	CASSYGTAGGYNEQFF	TGTGCCAGCAGTTACGGTACAGCGGGGGGTTACAATGAGCAGTTCTTC
.	TRBJ2-7	TRBV12-3/TRBV12-4	.	CASRLFGFAYEQYF	TGTGCCAGCAGACTTTTTGGGTTCGCCTACGAGCAGTACTTC
.	TRBJ2-2	TRBV3-1	TRBD1	CASSRRQGDTGELFF	TGTGCCAGCAGCCGACGACAGGGAGACACCGGGGAGCTGTTTTTT
many	TRBJ2-1	TRBV5-1	TRBD1	CASSFATGVAYNEQFF	TGCGCCAGCAGCTTCGCGACAGGGGTGGCCTACAATGAGCAGTTCTTC
many	TRBJ2-2	TRBV12-3/TRBV12-4	TRBD2	CASRPGRANTGELFF	TGTGCCAGCAGACCCGGGAGGGCGAACACCGGGGAGCTGTTTTTT
few	TRBJ2-2	TRBV11-2	.	CASSLVGRPPGELFF	TGTGCCAGCAGCTTAGTCGGAAGGCCCCCCGGGGAGCTGTTTTTT
few	TRBJ2-3	TRBV5-1	.	CASSLGHPADTQYF	TGCGCCAGCTCGCTCGGACACCCCGCAGATACGCAGTATTTT
few	TRBJ2-7	TRBV6-6	.	CASLLAGTYEQYF	TGTGCCAGCTTATTGGCGGGAACCTACGAGCAGTACTTC
.	TRBJ2-1	TRBV7-9	.	CASSLDPPADNEQFF	TGTGCCAGCAGCTTAGATCCCCCGGCTGACAATGAGCAGTTCTTC
.	TRBJ2-5	TRBV18	.	CASSPPSGYQETQYF	TGTGCCAGCTCACCACCGTCTGGGTACCAAGAGACCCAGTACTTC
.	TRBJ2-2	TRBV7-9	.	CASSFFLLGSTGELFF	TGTGCCAGCAGCTTTTTTCTTCTGGGAAGCACCGGGGAGCTGTTTTTT
few	TRBJ1-1	TRBV2	TRBD1	CASSGQGNTEAFF	TGTGCCAGCAGTGGACAGGGGAACACTGAAGCTTTCTTT
.	TRBJ2-7	TRBV21-1	.	CASSPKPEQYF	TGTGCCAGCAGCCCCAAACCGGAGCAGTACTTC
few	TRBJ1-6	TRBV3-1	.	CASSQGAAASYNSPLHF	TGTGCCAGCAGCCAAGGAGCGGCGGCTTCCTATAATTCACCCCTCCACTTT
few	TRBJ2-3	TRBV11-2	.	CASSLGLEDTQYF	TGTGCCAGCAGCTTAGGACTAGAAGATACGCAGTATTTT
few	TRBJ1-2	TRBV19	TRBD1	CASRKTGYNYGYTF	TGTGCCAGTCGTAAGACAGGGTATAACTATGGCTACACCTTC
few	TRBJ2-7	TRBV29-1	TRBD1	CSVLSGTGGYEQYF	TGCAGCGTTCTATCGGGGACAGGGGGCTACGAGCAGTACTTC
.	TRBJ2-7	TRBV4-3	.	CASSQEAGYEQYF	TGCGCCAGCAGCCAAGAAGCGGGTTACGAGCAGTACTTC
.	TRBJ2-1	TRBV20-1	TRBD2	CSARVRTSGKFEEQFF	TGCAGTGCTAGAGTCAGGACTAGCGGGAAGTTTGAAGAGCAGTTCTTC
.	TRBJ2-1	TRBV12-3/TRBV12-4	.	CASSTGQALEQFF	TGTGCCAGCAGTACGGGACAAGCCCTCGAGCAGTTCTTC
.	TRBJ2-5	TRBV11-1	.	CASSLRFQETQYF	TGTGCCAGCAGCTTACGGTTCCAAGAGACCCAGTACTTC
many	TRBJ2-3	TRBV29-1	TRBD1	CSVNTGQYDTQYF	TGCAGCGTCAATACGGGACAGTACGATACGCAGTATTTT